This T cell receptor beta chain was found in a study of cytotoxic CD8 clonotypes in ibrutinib-treated CLL. Clones were sequenced by immunoSEQ multiplex PCR, and TCRdb holds only the in-frame ones, with some missing. The sample includes hundreds of thousands of clones, approximately 67% seen only once; the top ten take 6% to 6.5%. Germline V gene lookup returns CDR1 SGHVS and CDR2 FQNEAQ. The CDR3 is 17 amino acids. Trimming removed 5 bases from V and 4 bases from J, with 23 bases in between. PBMCs that had been cryopreserved were the source of about 2 micrograms of genomic DNA for TCR beta libraries. Study outcomes and limitations: Public clonotypes (which were uncommon) either contracted or remained stable on treatment.

In this sample, this clone turned up a few times. What it binds is unknown. The clonotype was recovered from a human donor with chronic lymphocytic leukemia. The chain has TRBV7-8 and TRBJ1-2; D not certain. Sequences were derived from PBMCs, sampled after 36 months of ibrutinib treatment. The DNA of the CDR3 is TGTGCCAGCAGCCCTGGGCAGCTTGGAGGCAAAAGCTATGGCTACACCTTC. Its translation: CASSPGQLGGKSYGYTF.